This T cell receptor beta chain was found in a study of T cells in Graves' hyperthyroidism and ophthalmopathy. Background on the study: Peripheral blood was drawn at first diagnosis, prior to all treatment. Study-level results: Ophthalmopathy, which appeared later, was predicted by the model a median about 6.8 months before onset. Expanded thyroid clonotypes (above 0.001) were mostly also found in blood.

Uncontrolled infection, other autoimmune disease, pregnancy or lactation barred patients from enrollment. In regard to this clonotype: What it binds is unknown.

RNA transcripts yielded amplified TCR beta CDR3 regions. The HTBI primer set served for first-round RT-PCR of the TCR CDR3. TCRdb passed the multiplex PCR reads through MiXCR, listing each CDR3 protein once. Of roughly 580,000 distinct CDR3 sequences in the sample, approximately 14% were seen once. The sequence derives from a woman aged 25-40 years with Graves' hyperthyroidism that later progressed to Graves' ophthalmopathy. Sequencing was done on a sample of blood.

The CDR3 DNA reads TGTGCCAGCAGTACAGGGGGAGGTTGGACCGGGGAGCTGTTTTTT. This sequence encodes CASSTGGGWTGELFF. V and J are TRBV6-1 and TRBJ2-2, with 8 bases matching TRBD1. V lost 5 bases, J lost 5 bases, and 7 bases stayed unmatched. The CDR3 extends over 15 amino acids. Looked up from germline, CDR1 is MNHNS and CDR2 is SASEGT.